This TCR beta chain is from a study of CD8+ T cells in alopecia areata. From germline, CDR1 is ENHRY and CDR2 SYGVKD. V was shortened by 9 bases and J by 7 bases, with 15 bases between the two germline ends. This CDR3 comprises 13 residues. In this sample, this clone turned up a few times. Its antigen is unidentified. Points from the study as a whole: Tissue-resident alphabeta T cells belonging to normal skin likewise get sequenced within scalp specimens. Lesional tissue from the scalp (especially in alopecia totalis/universalis) showed higher clonality than normal scalp.

TCR sequencing used cDNA made by reverse transcription of extracted RNA. Sequenced by immunoSEQ multiplex PCR; TCRdb stores in-frame clones only, minus some. Among a few hundred thousand clones listed, 56% were seen once. Sequencing was carried out using CD8+ T cells sorted from blood. This chain joins TRBV10-3 and TRBJ1-4, with D possibly TRBD1 on 5 matching bases. This clonotype was obtained from a human donor in good health. CDR3 amino acids: CAIRSGQGEKLFF. The CDR3 coding sequence is TGTGCCATTAGAAGCGGGCAGGGTGAAAAACTGTTTTTT.